The rows below give T cell receptor beta chains drawn from one sample of a study of technical replicates of blood from a few donors. The protocol was immunoSEQ multiplex PCR, while the TCRdb copy is restricted to in-frame clones and leaves out a portion. Of more than 65,000 clones listed, roughly 90% are singletons. Sequencing input: T cells isolated from PBMCs. Source of these receptors: a human donor in good health. CDR3s include the opening cysteine and the closing phenylalanine or tryptophan. D genes are given only for firm matches. Clone size is not always given. Where it is, it says once, few, many or a class for expanded clones.

12	TRBD1	TRBV18	once	TRBJ2-5	CASSHRGETQYF	TGTGCCAGCTCACACAGGGGAGAGACCCAGTACTTC
16	TRBD2	TRBV6-4	once	TRBJ2-5	CASSDIVGGPKETQYF	TGTGCCAGCAGTGATATTGTGGGAGGGCCGAAAGAGACCCAGTACTTC
16	TRBD2	TRBV11-2	-	TRBJ2-7	CASSSKDGTSAYEQYF	TGTGCCAGCAGCTCGAAGGACGGGACTAGCGCTTACGAGCAGTACTTC
14	-	TRBV10-2	-	TRBJ2-7	CASRPREETYEQYF	TGCGCCAGCAGACCCAGGGAGGAAACCTACGAGCAGTACTTC
11	-	TRBV5-6	-	TRBJ1-2	CASSYNLGYTF	TGTGCCAGCAGTTACAATCTTGGCTACACCTTC
16	-	TRBV10-3	-	TRBJ2-6	CAISGTVYSGANVLTF	TGTGCCATCAGTGGGACAGTTTACTCTGGGGCCAACGTCCTGACTTTC
17	-	TRBV11-3	-	TRBJ1-4	CASSFYYRDHGNEKLFF	TGTGCCAGCAGCTTTTATTACAGGGATCATGGAAATGAAAAACTGTTTTTT
16	TRBD2	TRBV9	few	TRBJ2-5	CASSVGIAGEWETQYF	TGTGCCAGCAGCGTAGGGATAGCGGGAGAGTGGGAGACCCAGTACTTC
12	TRBD2	TRBV29-1	once	TRBJ2-3	CSVLASTDTQYF	TGCAGCGTACTAGCGAGCACAGATACGCAGTATTTT
14	-	TRBV5-5	-	TRBJ1-1	CASTRTELNTEAFF	TGTGCCAGCACTCGAACGGAGTTGAACACTGAAGCTTTCTTT
14	-	TRBV6-6	-	TRBJ2-5	CASSWQAIKETQYF	TGTGCCAGCAGTTGGCAGGCGATAAAAGAGACCCAGTACTTC
15	TRBD1	TRBV6-5	-	TRBJ2-7	CASSYSGTAYYEQYF	TGTGCCAGCAGTTACTCCGGGACAGCCTACTACGAGCAGTACTTC
12	-	TRBV7-2	-	TRBJ2-5	CASSFGQETQYF	TGTGCCAGCAGCTTCGGCCAAGAGACCCAGTACTTC
14	TRBD2	TRBV11-3	-	TRBJ2-1	CASSVLAGLNEQFF	TGTGCCAGCAGCGTCCTAGCGGGATTAAATGAGCAGTTCTTC
16	-	TRBV28	-	TRBJ2-3	CASSASELSGADTQYF	TGTGCCAGCAGTGCATCCGAGTTATCTGGAGCAGATACGCAGTATTTT
17	TRBD1	TRBV10-3	-	TRBJ2-7	CALQSGTGVIVVYEQYF	TGTGCCCTCCAATCCGGGACAGGGGTTATCGTAGTGTACGAGCAGTACTTC
14	-	TRBV10-3	once	TRBJ2-3	CAIRQGSETDTQYF	TGTGCCATCAGACAGGGTTCGGAGACAGATACGCAGTATTTT
16	-	TRBV7-6	-	TRBJ1-2	CASSSLEGGGSYGYTF	TGTGCCAGCAGTTCCCTCGAGGGAGGGGGATCCTATGGCTACACCTTC